The clone carrying this T cell receptor (beta chain) was observed many times. Its specificity is not known. One end of the junction fails to match germline, which may point to a read error. This CDR3 has 15 residues. The V gene's germline CDR1 is MDHEN and CDR2 SYDVKM. Establishment of the diagnosis relied upon clinical symptoms, serum thyroxine, TRAb, thyroid ultrasound and orbital computed tomography. PBMCs originated in under 13 ml of fresh peripheral blood. The data stem from a study of Graves' ophthalmopathy and Graves' hyperthyroidism. The study, taken as a whole, reports: Most expanded clonotypes in thyroid above 0.001 frequency also showed up in blood.

The sequenced template was RNA, covering the TCR beta CDR3 region. Second-round multiplex PCR followed a first-round RT-PCR using HTBI primers. TCRdb passed the multiplex PCR reads through MiXCR, listing each CDR3 protein once. The data hold some 520,000 distinct CDR3 sequences, with approximately 14% observed a single time. The sequence derives from a woman younger than 45 with Graves' ophthalmopathy. This rearrangement joins TRBV28 to TRBJ2-4; D gene uncertain. Sequencing input: blood. CDR3 DNA sequence: TGTGCCAGCAGTCTCGATTCGGTAGCCAAAAACATTAAGTACTTC. It encodes CASSLDSVAKNIKYF.